This T cell receptor beta chain stems from a study of vaccination and CD4 T cells after COVID-19. Researchers used the Oncomine TCR Beta short-read assay to sequence DNA from cultured CD4+ T cells. Genomic DNA was taken out of cultured CD4+ T cells by extraction. TCRdb ran MiXCR on the PCR reads and lists one entry per CDR3 protein. This table has just over 3,500 distinct CDR3 sequences, about two fifths appearing once. Note on this clonotype: Its cognate antigen is unknown.

Treatment reported: roughly 10-day PBMC culture with coronavirus spike peptide pools or control peptides (ViraFEST assay). There are 16 residues in the CDR3. Germline CDR1 reads MNHEY; CDR2 reads SMNVEV (reference sequence). Deletions cut 5 bases from V and 4 bases from J, with 15 bases between. The source is a human donor who had recovered from COVID-19. What was sequenced was CD4+ T cells from blood, cultured in vitro. J is TRBJ2-6 and V is TRBV27; D remains unclear. This chain's CDR3 is CASSPYPRAGANVLTF. In nucleotides, the CDR3 is TGTGCCAGCAGTCCCTACCCTAGGGCCGGGGCCAACGTCCTGACTTTC.